Listed below are T cell receptor beta chains from one sample, sequenced in a study of cytomegalovirus exposure and HLA in healthy donors. Using immunoSEQ multiplex PCR, the repertoire was profiled, and TCRdb retains in-frame clones only, with some absent. The sample holds over 150,000 clones; about 70% are singletons and the top ten take roughly 2.8%. Sequenced input: PBMCs. Receptor source: a young man in good health and CMV-seronegative. Both conserved end residues are part of each CDR3. The D gene is left open where the match is weak. Not all rows give a size; the values are once, few, many and, for expanded clones, a class.

TRBV28	TRBD1	TRBJ1-6	-	TGTGCCAGCAGCCATGGACAGGTTCCCACAGCCCTCCACTTT	CASSHGQVPTALHF
TRBV28	TRBD1	TRBJ1-2	-	TGTGCCAGCAGTTTAGGGACAGGGGTAGGCGGCTACACCTTC	CASSLGTGVGGYTF
TRBV7-8	TRBD2	TRBJ2-1	-	TGTGCCAGCAGCTTAAAAGCGGGGGGTTACAATGAGCAGTTCTTC	CASSLKAGGYNEQFF
TRBV5-1	-	TRBJ2-3	few	TGCGCCAGCAGCTTGGGTGGGGGCCCAGATACGCAGTATTTT	CASSLGGGPDTQYF
TRBV18	-	TRBJ1-6	-	TGTGCCAGCTCAGCAATTACCAGGAATAATTCACCCCTCCACTTT	CASSAITRNNSPLHF
TRBV5-6	TRBD1	TRBJ2-7	-	TGTGCCAGCAGCTTGGCGGGGACAGCCACCTACGAGCAGTACTTC	CASSLAGTATYEQYF
TRBV2	TRBD1	TRBJ2-1	-	TGTGCCAGCACCGGATGGACAGGGGATTACAATGAGCAGTTCTTC	CASTGWTGDYNEQFF
TRBV7-9	-	TRBJ1-5	-	TGTGCCAGCAGCTTTTACGGCGGGAATAGCAATCAGCCCCAGCATTTT	CASSFYGGNSNQPQHF
TRBV7-6	-	TRBJ2-2	-	TGTGCCAGCAGCTTTACAGGCTATGCGAACACCGGGGAGCTGTTTTTT	CASSFTGYANTGELFF
TRBV6-6	TRBD1	TRBJ1-2	-	TGTGCCAGCAGTTACGAGGGGGCGTACTATGGCTACACCTTC	CASSYEGAYYGYTF
TRBV9	TRBD2	TRBJ2-1	-	TGTGCCAGCAGCGTAGGGGGCGGGGGTGCGGCCGATGAGCAGTTCTTC	CASSVGGGGAADEQFF
TRBV30	-	TRBJ2-1	-	TGTGCCTCCTCCCTCCTTTCTAGCCCAGACAATGAGCAGTTCTTC	CASSLLSSPDNEQFF
TRBV7-8	TRBD2	TRBJ2-1	once	TGTGCCAGCAGCTTAATACTAGCGGGCCACAATGAGCAGTTCTTC	CASSLILAGHNEQFF
TRBV5-5	TRBD2	TRBJ2-1	few	TGTGCCAGCAGCTTGGCGGGGGGACGCCTCAATGAGCAGTTCTTC	CASSLAGGRLNEQFF
TRBV2	-	TRBJ2-1	-	TGTGCCAGCAGCGACCCGGGACTGAGGAGCTCCTACAATGAGCAGTTCTTC	CASSDPGLRSSYNEQFF
TRBV4-3	TRBD2	TRBJ2-5	-	TGCGCCAGCAGCCAAGATCTAGGTAGCGGGGGGGCGAGTAGTCAAGAGACCCAGTACTTC	CASSQDLGSGGASSQETQYF
TRBV4-2	-	TRBJ1-5	-	TGTGCCAGCAGCCAAGTCACGGCAGGGCCCCTCAATCAGCCCCAGCATTTT	CASSQVTAGPLNQPQHF
TRBV19	-	TRBJ2-3	once	TGTGCCAGTAGTATGTCGAGGGCTAGCACAGATACGCAGTATTTT	CASSMSRASTDTQYF
TRBV4-1	-	TRBJ1-1	once	TGCGCCAGCAGCCAAGATTCCCGGCTCGGGGCTTTCTTT	CASSQDSRLGAFF
TRBV2	-	TRBJ1-3	few	TGTGCCAGCAGTGAAGCGGGGGCAGGGGCTGGAAACACCATATATTTT	CASSEAGAGAGNTIYF
TRBV7-6	-	TRBJ1-3	-	TGTGCCAGCAGCTTATTAGAATCTGGAAACACCATATATTTT	CASSLLESGNTIYF
TRBV5-1	-	TRBJ2-1	-	TGCGCCAGCAGCTTAGAGGGCAATGAGCAGTTCTTC	CASSLEGNEQFF
TRBV11-3	TRBD1	TRBJ2-6	-	TGTGCCAGCAGCCTCGGGGACAGCTCTGGGGCCAACGTCCTGACTTTC	CASSLGDSSGANVLTF
TRBV9	-	TRBJ1-1	-	TGTGCCAGCAGCGTCAAGCAGAACACTGAAGCTTTCTTT	CASSVKQNTEAFF
TRBV4-1	-	TRBJ2-1	-	TGCGCCAGCAGCCAGAAGTGGGGCAGCTTCAATGAGCAGTTCTTC	CASSQKWGSFNEQFF
TRBV29-1	TRBD1	TRBJ1-3	-	TGCAGCGGCATACAGGGGAGCTCTGGAAACACCATATATTTT	CSGIQGSSGNTIYF
TRBV19	-	TRBJ2-3	-	TGTGCCAGTAGTATAGGGCTGAGCACAGATACGCAGTATTTT	CASSIGLSTDTQYF
TRBV5-1	TRBD2	TRBJ2-7	-	TGCGCCAGCAGCTTGACACTAGCGCACTACGAGCAGTACTTC	CASSLTLAHYEQYF
TRBV19	-	TRBJ2-5	-	TGTGCCAGTAGTCTCCGTACTACAGGGAATCAAGAGACCCAGTACTTC	CASSLRTTGNQETQYF
TRBV7-2	-	TRBJ1-2	-	TGTGCCAGCAGCTTATCTGCTGGAGACGGCTATGTGTATGGCTACACCTTC	CASSLSAGDGYVYGYTF
TRBV19	-	TRBJ1-3	-	TGTGCCAGTAGTATACGGTCCGGTGCGGGAAACACCATATATTTT	CASSIRSGAGNTIYF
TRBV29-1	-	TRBJ1-1	-	TGCAGCGGGGGGGGGAATAGGCACACTGAAGCTTTCTTT	CSGGGNRHTEAFF
TRBV6-5	-	TRBJ2-2	-	TGTGCCAGCAGTCAGAACAGGGACACCGGGGAGCTGTTTTTT	CASSQNRDTGELFF
TRBV7-9	-	TRBJ1-1	-	TGTGCCAGCAGCTTGGGTGGAGGGAACACTGAAGCTTTCTTT	CASSLGGGNTEAFF
TRBV14	-	TRBJ1-2	-	TGTGCCAGCAGCCATGAGGCTAACTATGGCTACACCTTC	CASSHEANYGYTF
TRBV21-1	-	TRBJ1-5	-	TGTGCCAGCAGCAAGTCGATCGCCGGAGACAATCAGCCCCAGCATTTT	CASSKSIAGDNQPQHF
TRBV7-9	-	TRBJ2-7	-	TGTGCCAGCAGCAGGGACACGTCCTACGAGCAGTACTTC	CASSRDTSYEQYF
TRBV18	-	TRBJ2-2	-	TGTGCCAGCTCACCTTCGGGATTGAACACCGGGGAGCTGTTTTTT	CASSPSGLNTGELFF
TRBV5-4	-	TRBJ2-4	-	TGTGCCAGCAGCTTCGACTCCTTAGCCAAAAACATTCAGTACTTC	CASSFDSLAKNIQYF
TRBV28	-	TRBJ1-1	-	TGTGCCAGCAGTTTCTTGGGGCGAGTGAACACTGAAGCTTTCTTT	CASSFLGRVNTEAFF
TRBV6-5	-	TRBJ2-5	few	TGTGCCAGCAGTTACTCGATCGGGGGGCAAAAAGAGACCCAGTACTTC	CASSYSIGGQKETQYF
TRBV5-1	TRBD1	TRBJ1-5	-	TGCGCCAGCAGTTCGCAGCCGGGACAGGGCCTTCGTCAGCCCCAGCATTTT	CASSSQPGQGLRQPQHF
TRBV5-4	TRBD1	TRBJ1-1	-	TGTGCCAGCAGCGCAACAGGGGAAGGCACTGAAGCTTTCTTT	CASSATGEGTEAFF
TRBV5-4	-	TRBJ1-6	once	TGTGCCAGCAGCAGGGGCGAGGAATTTTCACCCCTCCACTTT	CASSRGEEFSPLHF
TRBV6-4	-	TRBJ1-4	-	TGTGCCAGCAGTGACCGGGGGGTTCGGGAAAAACTGTTTTTT	CASSDRGVREKLFF
TRBV5-1	-	TRBJ1-5	-	TGCGCCAGCAGCCCTGGGCACAATCAGCCCCAGCATTTT	CASSPGHNQPQHF
TRBV5-1	-	TRBJ2-5	-	TGCGCCAGCAGCCTGGCTAGCGTATCCCCCCCAGAGACCCAGTACTTC	CASSLASVSPPETQYF
TRBV11-2	-	TRBJ1-5	once	TGTGCCAGCAGCTTACTCCCGGGGAACAGGGCCAATCAGCCCCAGCATTTT	CASSLLPGNRANQPQHF
TRBV4-1	-	TRBJ2-7	-	TGCGCCAGCAGCCAAGGAGGGACTCCGAGCTCCTACGAGCAGTACTTC	CASSQGGTPSSYEQYF
TRBV5-4	-	TRBJ2-5	-	TGTGCCAGCAGCCCGGGGGGGGGACAGCAGGAGACCCAGTACTTC	CASSPGGGQQETQYF
TRBV7-9	TRBD2	TRBJ2-3	-	TGTGCCAGCAGATCCGGGGGGGGCCCAGATACGCAGTATTTT	CASRSGGGPDTQYF
TRBV6-1	-	TRBJ1-4	-	TGTGCCAGCTCGTCCCTCTATGAAAAACTGTTTTTT	CASSSLYEKLFF
TRBV5-6	-	TRBJ1-1	few	TGTGCCAGCAGCTTCCCCCGGCCGGGCACTGAAGCTTTCTTT	CASSFPRPGTEAFF
TRBV30	-	TRBJ1-4	-	TGTGCCTGGAGTTTCACAGGGAGTCCTAATGAAAAACTGTTTTTT	CAWSFTGSPNEKLFF
TRBV7-2	-	TRBJ1-1	-	TGTGCCAGCAGTCGCACAGGGAACATACCTGAAGCTTTCTTT	CASSRTGNIPEAFF
TRBV6-1	TRBD1	TRBJ1-2	-	TGTGCCAGCCGGGACAGGGAGGGGGCTAACTATGGCTACACCTTC	CASRDREGANYGYTF
TRBV6-1	-	TRBJ1-5	few	TGTGCCAGCAGTGAAATGGGGCAGGTCAATCAGCCCCAGCATTTT	CASSEMGQVNQPQHF
TRBV6-5	-	TRBJ2-1	-	TGTGCCAGCAGTTTCACCGGGACTTGGCAGTTCTTC	CASSFTGTWQFF
TRBV6-4	-	TRBJ1-1	once	TGTGCCAGCAGTGACTCGAGCGGAAGCGCTGAAGCTTTCTTT	CASSDSSGSAEAFF
TRBV5-1	TRBD1	TRBJ1-2	few	TGCGCCAGCAGCTTCGCCGGGACAGGGGGCGTTAGTGGCTACACCTTC	CASSFAGTGGVSGYTF